This TCR beta chain was captured in a study of blood T cell repertoires in COVID-19. Assay used: immunoSEQ multiplex PCR; TCRdb lists only in-frame clones, some missing. This sample yields 250,000 or so clones, of which roughly 85% are seen a single time; around 3.4% belongs to the top ten. Germline values: CDR1 SGHVS, CDR2 FNYEAQ. The CDR3 runs to 11 residues. V was pared by 2 bases and J by 7 bases, with 3 bases between. The sequence was obtained from a woman aged 18-30 years with acute or convalescent COVID-19. The chain carries TRBV7-6 and TRBJ2-4, with D unresolved. Sequencing was done on a sample of peripheral blood. Here the CDR3 reads CASSLQNIQYF. DNA of the CDR3: TGTGCCAGCAGCTTACAGAACATTCAGTACTTC.